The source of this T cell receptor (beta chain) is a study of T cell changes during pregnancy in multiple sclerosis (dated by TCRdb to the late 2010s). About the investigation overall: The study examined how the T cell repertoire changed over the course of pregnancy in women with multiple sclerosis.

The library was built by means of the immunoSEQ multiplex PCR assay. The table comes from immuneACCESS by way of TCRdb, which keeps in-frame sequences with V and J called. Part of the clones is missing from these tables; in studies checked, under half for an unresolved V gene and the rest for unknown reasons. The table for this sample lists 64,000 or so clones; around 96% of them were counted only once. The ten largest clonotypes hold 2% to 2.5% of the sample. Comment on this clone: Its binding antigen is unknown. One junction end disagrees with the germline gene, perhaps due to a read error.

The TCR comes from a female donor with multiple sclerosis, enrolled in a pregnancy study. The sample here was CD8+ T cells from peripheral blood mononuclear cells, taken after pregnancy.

The nucleotides read TGTGCCAGCAGTTTCTCGACAGCGAACACCAGGGAGCTGTTTTTT. This translates into CASSFSTANTRELFF. The receptor chain draws on TRBV28 and TRBJ2-2; TRBD1 is perhaps the D gene, given 5 matching bases. CDR3 length: 15 amino acids, cysteine to phenylalanine. Here the CDR3 DNA is all that survives: 45 bases in frame from base 1. Looking up the germline V gene yields CDR1 MDHEN and CDR2 SYDVKM. The reference TRBV28 and TRBJ2-2 proteins fill in what lies around the CDR3, so the full variable domain reads DVKVTQSSRYLVKRTGEKVFLECVQDMDHENMFWYRQDPGLGLRLIYFSYDVKMKEKGDIPEGYSVSREKKERFSLILESASTNQTSMYLCASSFSTANTRELFFGEGSRLTVL.